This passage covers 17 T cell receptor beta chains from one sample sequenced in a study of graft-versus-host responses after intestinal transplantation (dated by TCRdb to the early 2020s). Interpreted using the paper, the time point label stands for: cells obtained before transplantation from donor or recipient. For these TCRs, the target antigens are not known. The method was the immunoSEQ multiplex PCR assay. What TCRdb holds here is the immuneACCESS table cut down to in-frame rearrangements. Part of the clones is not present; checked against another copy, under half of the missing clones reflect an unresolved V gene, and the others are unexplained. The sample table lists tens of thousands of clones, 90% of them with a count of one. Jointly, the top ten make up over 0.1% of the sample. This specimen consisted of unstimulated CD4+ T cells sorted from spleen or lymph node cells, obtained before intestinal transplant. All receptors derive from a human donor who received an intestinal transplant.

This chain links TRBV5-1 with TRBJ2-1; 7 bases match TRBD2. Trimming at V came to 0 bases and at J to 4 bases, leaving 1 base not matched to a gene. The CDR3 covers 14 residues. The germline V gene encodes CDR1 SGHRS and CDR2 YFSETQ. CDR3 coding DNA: TGCGCCAGCAGCTTGGAGCGGGAATACAATGAGCAGTTCTTC. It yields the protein CASSLEREYNEQFF. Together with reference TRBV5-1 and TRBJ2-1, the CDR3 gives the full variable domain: KAGVTQTPRYLIKTRGQQVTLSCSPISGHRSVSWYQQTPGQGLQFLFEYFSETQRNKGNFPGRFSGRQFSNSRSEMNVSTLELGDSALYLCASSLEREYNEQFFGPGTRLTVL.

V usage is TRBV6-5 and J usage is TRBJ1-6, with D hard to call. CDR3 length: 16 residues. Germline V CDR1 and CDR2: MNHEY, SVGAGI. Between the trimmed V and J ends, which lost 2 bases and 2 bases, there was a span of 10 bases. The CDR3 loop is CASSYVAAAYNSPLHF. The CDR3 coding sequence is TGTGCCAGCAGTTACGTGGCAGCGGCCTATAATTCACCCCTCCACTTT.

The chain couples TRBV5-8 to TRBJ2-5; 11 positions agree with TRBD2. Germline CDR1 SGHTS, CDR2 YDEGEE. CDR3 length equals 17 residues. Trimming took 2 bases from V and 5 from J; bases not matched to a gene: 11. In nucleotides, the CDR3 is TGTGCCAGCAGCTTCGGCCTAGCGGGGGGCCTGGGGGAGACCCAGTACTTC. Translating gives CASSFGLAGGLGETQYF.

DNA for the CDR3: TGTGCCAGCAGCGTAACCGAGAATCAGCCCCAGCATTTT. It specifies CASSVTENQPQHF. The rearrangement uses TRBV9 and TRBJ1-5; D remains ambiguous. Trimming stripped 1 base from V and 4 bases from J, with 6 bases between. Germline V gene sequence: CDR1 SGDLS, CDR2 YYNGEE. The CDR3 is 13 amino acids.

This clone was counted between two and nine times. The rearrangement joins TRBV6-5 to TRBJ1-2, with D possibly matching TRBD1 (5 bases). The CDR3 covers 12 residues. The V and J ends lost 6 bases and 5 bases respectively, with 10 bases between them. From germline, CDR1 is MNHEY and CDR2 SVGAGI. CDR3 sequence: CASSRQNYGYTF. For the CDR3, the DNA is TGTGCCAGCAGCCGACAGAATTATGGCTACACCTTC.

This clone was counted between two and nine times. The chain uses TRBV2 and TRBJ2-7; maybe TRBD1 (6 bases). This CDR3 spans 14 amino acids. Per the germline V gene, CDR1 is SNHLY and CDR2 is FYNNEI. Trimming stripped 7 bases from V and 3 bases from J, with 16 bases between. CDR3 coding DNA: TGTGCCAGCACCAAAACACGGGACAACTACGAGCAGTACTTC. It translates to CASTKTRDNYEQYF.

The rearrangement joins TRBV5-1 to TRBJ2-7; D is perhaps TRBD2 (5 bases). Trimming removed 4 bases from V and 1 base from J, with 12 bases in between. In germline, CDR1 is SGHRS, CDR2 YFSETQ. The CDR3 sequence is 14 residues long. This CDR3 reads CASSEDRGSYEQYF. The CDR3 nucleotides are TGCGCCAGCAGCGAGGACCGGGGATCCTACGAGCAGTACTTC.

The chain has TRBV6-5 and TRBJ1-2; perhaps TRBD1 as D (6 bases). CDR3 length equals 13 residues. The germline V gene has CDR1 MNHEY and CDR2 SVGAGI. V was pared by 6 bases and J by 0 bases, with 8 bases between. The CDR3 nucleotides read TGTGCCAGCAGATGGGACACTAACTATGGCTACACCTTC. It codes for CASRWDTNYGYTF.

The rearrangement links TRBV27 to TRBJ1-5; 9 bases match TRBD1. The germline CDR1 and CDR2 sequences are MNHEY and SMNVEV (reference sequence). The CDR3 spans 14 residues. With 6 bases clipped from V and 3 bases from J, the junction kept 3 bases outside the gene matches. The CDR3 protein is CASRWTGANQPQHF. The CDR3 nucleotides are TGTGCCAGCAGATGGACAGGGGCCAATCAGCCCCAGCATTTT.

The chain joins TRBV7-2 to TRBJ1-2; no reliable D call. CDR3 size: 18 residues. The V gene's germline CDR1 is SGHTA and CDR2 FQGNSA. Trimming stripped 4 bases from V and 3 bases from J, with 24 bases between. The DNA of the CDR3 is TGTGCCAGCAGCTCCTGGGCCGAGCTTGACGAGAGACACTATGGCTACACCTTC. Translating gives CASSSWAELDERHYGYTF.

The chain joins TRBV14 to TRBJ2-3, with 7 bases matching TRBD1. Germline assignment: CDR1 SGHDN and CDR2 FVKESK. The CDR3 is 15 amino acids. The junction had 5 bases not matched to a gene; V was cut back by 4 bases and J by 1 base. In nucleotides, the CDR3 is TGTGCCAGCAGCCTCGCCACAGGGGGCACAGATACGCAGTATTTT. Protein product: CASSLATGGTDTQYF.

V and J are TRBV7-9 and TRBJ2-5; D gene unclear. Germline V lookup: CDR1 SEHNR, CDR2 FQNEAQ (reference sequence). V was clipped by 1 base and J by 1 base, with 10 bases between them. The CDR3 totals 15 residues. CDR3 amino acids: CASSLESTFQETQYF. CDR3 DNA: TGTGCCAGCAGCTTAGAGAGCACCTTCCAAGAGACCCAGTACTTC.

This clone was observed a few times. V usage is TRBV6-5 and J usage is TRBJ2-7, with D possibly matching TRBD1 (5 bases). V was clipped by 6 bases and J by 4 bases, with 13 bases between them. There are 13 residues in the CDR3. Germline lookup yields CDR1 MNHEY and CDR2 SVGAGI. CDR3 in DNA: TGTGCCAGCAGCACCCCCGCAGGGTACGAGCAGTACTTC. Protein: CASSTPAGYEQYF.

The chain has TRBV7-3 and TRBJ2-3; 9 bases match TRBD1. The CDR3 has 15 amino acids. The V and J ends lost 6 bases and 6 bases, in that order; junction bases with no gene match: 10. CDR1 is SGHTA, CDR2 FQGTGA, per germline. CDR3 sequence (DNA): TGTGCCAGCAGACAACAGGGGGCCGGGTCGGATACGCAGTATTTT. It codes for CASRQQGAGSDTQYF.

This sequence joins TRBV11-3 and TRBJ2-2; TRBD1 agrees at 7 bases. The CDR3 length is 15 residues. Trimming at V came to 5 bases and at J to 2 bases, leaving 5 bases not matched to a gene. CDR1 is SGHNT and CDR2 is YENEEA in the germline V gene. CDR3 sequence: CASSQQGINTGELFF. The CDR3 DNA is TGTGCCAGCAGCCAACAGGGGATAAACACCGGGGAGCTGTTTTTT.

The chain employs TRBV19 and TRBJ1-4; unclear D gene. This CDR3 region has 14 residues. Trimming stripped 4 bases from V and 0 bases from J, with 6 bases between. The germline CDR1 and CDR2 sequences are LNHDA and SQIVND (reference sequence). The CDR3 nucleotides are TGTGCCAGTAGTACCAGTGCAACTAATGAAAAACTGTTTTTT. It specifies CASSTSATNEKLFF.

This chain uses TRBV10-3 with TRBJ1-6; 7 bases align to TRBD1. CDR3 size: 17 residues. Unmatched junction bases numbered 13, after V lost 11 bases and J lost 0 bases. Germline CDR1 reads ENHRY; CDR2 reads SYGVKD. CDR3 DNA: TGTGCCGCCTCTCGGACAGGCCAAAGCTCCTATAATTCACCCCTCCACTTT. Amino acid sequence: CAASRTGQSSYNSPLHF.